This TCR beta chain was captured by sequencing in a study of blood T cell repertoires in COVID-19. Turning to the study itself: Specimens from acute and convalescent COVID-19 originated in the United States, Italy and Spain.

Unmatched junction bases numbered 15, after V lost 2 bases and J lost 7 bases. CDR3 size: 16 residues. From germline, CDR1 is SGDLS and CDR2 YYNGEE. Some clones are missing from TCRdb's copy, which holds only in-frame ones; the method was immunoSEQ multiplex PCR. This sample has approximately 280,000 clones; around nine tenths occur once, and the top ten carry approximately 6%. The TCR was taken from a woman aged 40 to 50 who had recovered from COVID-19. The chain is built from TRBV9 and TRBJ2-7; 7 bases match TRBD1. The sequencing input was PBMCs or T cells enriched from blood (not recorded which). The CDR3: CASSVGLGQGVREQYF. For the CDR3, the DNA is TGTGCCAGCAGCGTGGGCCTTGGTCAGGGGGTTAGGGAGCAGTACTTC.